Given below is one TCR beta chain in context. Sequencing of TCR beta was carried out in blood CD8+ and CD4+ T cells. Controls matched for sex and age were healthy donors. When the RNA was reverse transcribed, random hexamers were used with an input of roughly 0.45 to 1 ug. It was immunoSEQ multiplex PCR that amplified TCR beta CDR3 across 54 Vbeta and 13 Jbeta. TCRdb re-derived calls from the immunoSEQ multiplex PCR reads in MiXCR, one entry per CDR3 protein. The sample lists around 200,000 distinct CDR3 sequences, over 85% occurring once. The CDR3 totals 13 residues. Between the trimmed V and J ends, which lost 2 bases and 8 bases, there was a span of 10 bases. The germline gives CDR1 SSHAT, CDR2 FNYEAQ (reference sequence). The data derive from a study of CD8 T cells in Susac syndrome.

This chain connects TRBV7-7 to TRBJ2-1; TRBD1 or TRBD2 may be the D gene (5 bases each). The receptor was isolated from a human donor in good health. The specimen sequenced was CD4+ T cells from PBMCs. The CDR3: CASSLIRGHEQFF. The CDR3 coding sequence is TGTGCCAGCAGCTTAATTCGGGGCCATGAGCAGTTCTTC. The full variable domain, in which reference TRBV7-7 and TRBJ2-1 provide the parts outside the CDR3, is GAGVSQSPRYKVTKRGQDVTLRCDPISSHATLYWYQQALGQGPEFLTYFNYEAQPDKSGLPSDRFSAERPEGSISTLTIQRTEQRDSAMYRCASSLIRGHEQFFGPGTRLTVL.